Below are 5 T cell receptor beta chains sequenced from a single sample in a study of shared clonotypes between healthy human individuals. Clones were sequenced by immunoSEQ multiplex PCR, and TCRdb holds only the in-frame ones, with some missing. This table holds 650,000 to 700,000 clones, roughly 91% found once. Sequencing used memory CD8+ T cells from PBMCs. Stated subset: CD45RO+ cells pooled with CCR7-negative TemRA cells. The receptors come from a man younger than 35 in good health. Some clones in this sample may be carry-over from other donors' samples.

This chain joins TRBV7-9 and TRBJ1-1, with D perhaps matching TRBD1 (6 bases). This CDR3 contains 13 residues. Germline-derived CDR1 and CDR2 are SEHNR and FQNEAQ (reference sequence). Trimming left V 3 bases short and J 10 bases short, with 15 bases between. Written as DNA, the CDR3 is TGTGCCAGCAGCTTTATAAGGGACAAACTAGCTTTCTTT. It yields the protein CASSFIRDKLAFF. Variable domain in full (rest from reference TRBV7-9 and TRBJ1-1): DTGVSQNPRHKITKRGQNVTFRCDPISEHNRLYWYRQTLGQGPEFLTYFQNEAQLEKSRLLSDRFSAERPKGSFSTLEIQRTEQGDSAMYLCASSFIRDKLAFFGQGTRLTVV.

A note on this clone: In the same sample, other DNA sequences code for this CDR3. The J gene is TRBJ2-5, the V gene TRBV7-9; 7 positions match TRBD2. The germline V gene encodes CDR1 SEHNR and CDR2 FQNEAQ (reference sequence). The CDR3 covers 12 residues. Unmatched junction bases numbered 0, after V lost 4 bases and J lost 4 bases. The CDR3 protein is CASSSGGETQYF. The CDR3 DNA sequence: TGTGCCAGCAGCTCGGGGGGAGAGACCCAGTACTTC.

This clone was recorded only once. The chain combines TRBV30 with TRBJ1-1; tentative D call: TRBD1 (5 bases). This CDR3 contains 13 residues. The germline gives CDR1 GTSNPN, CDR2 SVGIG (reference sequence). Trimming shortened V by 1 base and J by 1 base, and 7 bases separated the two germline ends. CDR3 in DNA: TGTGCCTGGAGTGGACAGAAGAACACTGAAGCTTTCTTT. Encoded protein: CAWSGQKNTEAFF.

This clone is a singleton in its sample. V gene TRBV30 combines with J gene TRBJ2-7, with D possibly being TRBD2 (6 bases). The CDR3 runs to 11 residues. In germline, CDR1 is GTSNPN, CDR2 SVGIG (reference sequence). The germline V and J ends were trimmed by 2 bases and 6 bases, with 8 bases remaining between them. CDR3 nucleotide sequence: TGTGCCTGGAGTCAGGGACTCGAGCAGTACTTC. This gives the protein CAWSQGLEQYF.

The rearrangement uses TRBV16 and TRBJ1-1, with a weak D call TRBD1 (6 bases). CDR1 KGHSY and CDR2 FQNENV come from the germline V gene. CDR3 size: 13 residues. Trimming removed 4 bases from V and 10 bases from J, with 16 bases in between. The CDR3 sequence is CASSPWTDGGAFF. The CDR3 DNA reads TGTGCCAGCAGCCCGTGGACAGACGGGGGAGCTTTCTTT.